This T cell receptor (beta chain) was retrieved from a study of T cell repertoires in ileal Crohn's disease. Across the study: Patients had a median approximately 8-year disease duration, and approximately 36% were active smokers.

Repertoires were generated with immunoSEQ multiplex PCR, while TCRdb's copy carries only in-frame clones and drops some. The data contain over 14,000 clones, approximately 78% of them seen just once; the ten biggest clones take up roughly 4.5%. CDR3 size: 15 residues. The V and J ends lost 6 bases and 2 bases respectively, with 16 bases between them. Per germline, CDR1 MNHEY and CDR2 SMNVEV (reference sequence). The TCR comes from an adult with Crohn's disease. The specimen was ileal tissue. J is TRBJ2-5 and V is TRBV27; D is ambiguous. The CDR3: CASRTGGFAQETQYF. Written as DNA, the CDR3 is TGTGCCAGCAGGACTGGTGGGTTTGCGCAAGAGACCCAGTACTTC.